This passage covers 22 T cell receptor beta chains from one sample sequenced in a study of spatial heterogeneity in lung cancer. Study-wide findings and caveats: Counts that tracked tumor mutation counts were those of expanded intratumoral alpha and beta TCRs.

TCRdb fed the 5' RACE reads into MiXCR, producing one record per CDR3 protein. The sample yields 6,000 to 7,500 distinct CDR3 sequences, around 15% seen once. The time point is: sample taken at primary tumor resection. Their antigens are not known. Specimen: lung tumor tissue, collected at surgery. The receptor source for this set is a male donor with early-stage non-small cell lung cancer.

This clonotype is labeled medium-sized. The library was built for alpha chains, so this beta chain is an off-target read and its size means little. This chain uses TRBV10-3 with TRBJ1-6; the D is unclear. Per the germline V gene, CDR1 is ENHRY and CDR2 is SYGVKD. The CDR3 runs 12 residues. V was clipped by 10 bases and J by 6 bases, with 10 bases between them. CDR3: CATSYSNSPLHF. The CDR3 DNA is TGTGCCACCTCCTACAGTAATTCACCCCTCCACTTT.

By sample share, this clonotype is medium-sized. Mismatch with germline at one junction end may stem from a read error. This beta chain is a stray read from a library made for alpha chains; its abundance is not meaningful. The rearrangement uses TRBV20-1 and TRBJ2-1; maybe TRBD2 (6 bases). Germline assignment: CDR1 DFQATT and CDR2 SNEGSKA (reference sequence). The CDR3 loop spans 13 amino acids. CDR3 sequence: CTVAAPSHNEQFF. DNA of the CDR3: TGCACAGTAGCGGCCCCCTCCCACAATGAGCAGTTCTTC.

In this sample, this clonotype turned up many times. Found in a library prepared for alpha chains, this beta chain is an off-target read, and its abundance has little meaning. This sequence joins TRBV7-2 and TRBJ2-1; no reliable D call. CDR1 SGHTA and CDR2 FQGNSA come from the germline V gene. Trimming removed 8 bases at V and 5 bases at J, with 16 bases between. The CDR3 is made up of 14 amino acids. CDR3 coding DNA: TGTGCCAGCGCCTTGTGGGTAGCAAACAATGAGCAGTTCTTC. It translates to CASALWVANNEQFF. Based on the CDR3 plus reference TRBV7-2 and TRBJ2-1, the full variable domain is GAGVSQSPSNKVTEKGKDVELRCDPISGHTALYWYRQSLGQGLEFLIYFQGNSAPDKSGLPSDRFSAERTGGSVSTLTIQRTQQEDSAVYLCASALWVANNEQFFGPGTRLTVL.

This clonotype is judged medium-sized. This beta chain was picked up by a library intended for alpha chains and is off target, so its count carries little meaning. The genes are TRBV10-3 and TRBJ2-3, with a weak D call TRBD1 (6 bases). The germline V gene encodes CDR1 ENHRY and CDR2 SYGVKD. Deletions cut 9 bases from V and 1 base from J, with 14 bases between. There are 14 residues in the CDR3. The chain's CDR3 is CAIGGPTRTDTQYF. The CDR3 nucleotides read TGTGCCATAGGGGGACCGACCCGCACAGATACGCAGTATTTT.

This clonotype occurred many times. This beta chain turned up in a library designed for alpha chains; as an off-target read, its abundance says little. The chain joins TRBV10-3 to TRBJ1-5; D unresolved. CDR1 is ENHRY, CDR2 SYGVKD, per germline. The germline V and J ends were trimmed by 10 bases and 5 bases, with 12 bases remaining between them. The CDR3 is 12 amino acids. CDR3 protein: CATGPRDQPQHF. The CDR3 nucleotides read TGTGCCACAGGACCGAGAGATCAGCCCCAGCATTTT.

Of note for this clonotype: For a library built for alpha chains, this beta chain is a stray read; little rests on its size. The rearrangement joins TRBV11-2 to TRBJ2-7; TRBD1 matches 10 bases. Trimming at V came to 0 bases and at J to 2 bases, leaving 1 base not matched to a gene. CDR3 length: 15 residues. Germline lookup yields CDR1 SGHAT and CDR2 FQNNGV. CDR3 DNA sequence: TGTGCCAGCAGCTTAGAGGACAGGGGGACCTACGAGCAGTACTTC. As protein: CASSLEDRGTYEQYF.

This clonotype has a count of ten or more. Since the library was made to target alpha chains, this beta chain is a stray read and its abundance is not meaningful. This chain uses TRBV29-1 with TRBJ2-2; D call uncertain. CDR1 is SQVTM, CDR2 ANQGSEA, per germline. The CDR3 runs 14 residues. The ends were cut back, 4 bases at V and 4 bases at J, with 13 bases in the middle. CDR3: CSVVTQGRTGELFF. In nucleotides, the CDR3 is TGCAGCGTTGTAACTCAAGGGCGCACCGGGGAGCTGTTTTTT.

In this sample, this clonotype turned up a few times. Found in a library prepared for alpha chains, this beta chain is an off-target read, and its abundance has little meaning. The chain employs TRBV5-1 and TRBJ2-3; TRBD2 might be the D (6 bases). Germline CDR1 is SGHRS and CDR2 is YFSETQ. The CDR3 extends over 14 amino acids. V was cut by 5 bases and J by 6 bases, with 16 bases left in between. The CDR3 region has the DNA TGCGCCAGCAGTCTCGGGACTCCCACGGATACGCAGTATTTT. Translated: CASSLGTPTDTQYF. The entire variable domain, with the rest obtained from reference TRBV5-1 and TRBJ2-3, is as follows: KAGVTQTPRYLIKTRGQQVTLSCSPISGHRSVSWYQQTPGQGLQFLFEYFSETQRNKGNFPGRFSGRQFSNSRSEMNVSTLELGDSALYLCASSLGTPTDTQYFGPGTRLTVL.

By share, this clonotype ranks as medium-sized. Being off target in a library aimed at alpha chains, this beta chain has a size of little meaning. The chain couples TRBV4-1 to TRBJ1-2; D uncertain. The CDR3 consists of 13 residues. Germline V gene lookup returns CDR1 MGHRA and CDR2 YSYEKL. Trimming removed 4 bases at V and 2 bases at J, with 8 bases between. CDR3: CASSPAINYGYTF. DNA for the CDR3: TGCGCCAGCAGCCCAGCAATAAACTATGGCTACACCTTC.

The table lists this clonotype with a few counts. Because this beta chain is a stray read in a library intended to capture alpha chains, its abundance should not be given much weight. The V call is TRBV3-1, the J call TRBJ2-1, with 11 bases that match TRBD2. The CDR3 is 16 residues long. Per germline, CDR1 LGHDT and CDR2 YNNKEL (reference sequence). V was clipped by 4 bases and J by 2 bases; unmatched bases: 4. CDR3 protein: CASSLSGRATYNEQFF. The CDR3 coding sequence is TGTGCCAGCAGCCTTAGCGGGAGGGCCACCTACAATGAGCAGTTCTTC.

In this sample, this clonotype is medium-sized. Because the library targeted alpha chains, this beta chain is an off-target read whose size means little. The chain combines TRBV29-1 with TRBJ1-1; TRBD1 might be the D (6 bases). The germline CDR1 and CDR2 sequences are SQVTM and ANQGSEA. V lost 4 bases, J lost 4 bases, and 10 bases lay in between. The CDR3 extends over 12 amino acids. CDR3 in DNA: TGCAGCGTTGGGGGGGCCCTCACTGAAGCTTTCTTT. Protein: CSVGGALTEAFF. Looking up the rest from reference TRBV29-1 and TRBJ1-1 gives the full variable domain: SAVISQKPSRDICQRGTSLTIQCQVDSQVTMMFWYRQQPGQSLTLIATANQGSEATYESGFVIDKFPISRPNLTFSTLTVSNMSPEDSSIYLCSVGGALTEAFFGQGTRLTVV.

Concerning this clonotype: This beta chain is an unintended read in a library built for alpha chains; its size means little. This chain links TRBV7-8 with TRBJ2-7; TRBD1 might be the D (6 bases). Germline V gene lookup returns CDR1 SGHVS and CDR2 FQNEAQ. The V end was cut by 2 bases, the J end by 4 bases, with 12 bases between. CDR3 length: 14 amino acids. In DNA form, the CDR3 reads TGTGCCAGCAGCTTACAACAGGGAATATACGAGCAGTACTTC. This encodes CASSLQQGIYEQYF.

Comments on this clonotype: In a library made to pick up alpha chains, this beta chain is a stray read with a size that means little. The chain carries TRBV28 and TRBJ2-5; TRBD2 is a possible D gene (6 bases). V dropped 2 bases and J dropped 2 bases, with 12 bases sitting between them. Germline loops: CDR1 MDHEN, CDR2 SYDVKM. The CDR3 is 15 amino acids. Written as DNA, the CDR3 is TGTGCCAGCAGTTTAAGCGGGCAGGTACAAGAGACCCAGTACTTC. Its protein is CASSLSGQVQETQYF.

This clonotype is medium-sized within its sample. This beta chain slipped into a library made for alpha chains as a stray read, so its size is not meaningful. This CDR3 reads CASSLNRGGTYNEQFF. Written as DNA, the CDR3 is TGTGCCAGCAGCTTAAATCGTGGCGGGACCTACAATGAGCAGTTCTTC. The chain combines TRBV11-3 with TRBJ2-1; TRBD2 is a possible D gene (6 bases). Deletions cut 2 bases from V and 2 bases from J, with 13 bases between. The germline gives CDR1 SGHNT, CDR2 YENEEA. This CDR3 region has 16 residues. The whole variable domain, filled in from reference TRBV11-3 and TRBJ2-1, reads EAGVVQSPRYKIIEKKQPVAFWCNPISGHNTLYWYLQNLGQGPELLIRYENEEAVDDSQLPKDRFSAERLKGVDSTLKIQPAELGDSAVYLCASSLNRGGTYNEQFFGPGTRLTVL.

This clonotype ranks as medium-sized. This beta chain is an off-target read within a library intended for alpha chains, so its frequency means little. The chain recombines TRBV29-1 with TRBJ1-2; no reliable D call. Trimming pared 0 bases from V and 4 bases from J, leaving 9 bases between. This CDR3 has 13 amino acids. Germline V CDR1 and CDR2: SQVTM, ANQGSEA. CDR3 in amino acids: CSVEDPWTYGYTF. CDR3 nucleotides: TGCAGCGTTGAAGATCCGTGGACCTATGGCTACACCTTC.

This clonotype was observed a few times. This beta chain is an off-target read within a library intended for alpha chains, so its frequency means little. The DNA for the CDR3 is TGTGCCAGCAGCCTGGGACAGGACAATGAGCAGTTCTTC. Its protein is CASSLGQDNEQFF. The chain couples TRBV7-9 to TRBJ2-1; TRBD1 matches 8 bases. The CDR3 has 13 residues. Germline CDR1 reads SEHNR; CDR2 reads FQNEAQ (reference sequence). With 5 bases clipped from V and 5 bases from J, the junction kept 2 bases outside the gene matches.

This clonotype is classed as medium-sized (0.01 to 0.1%). As an off-target read in a library built for alpha chains, this beta chain has a frequency of little significance. The V gene is TRBV7-9, the J gene TRBJ2-1, with 8 bases matching TRBD2. Germline V gene sequence: CDR1 SEHNR, CDR2 FQNEAQ (reference sequence). This CDR3 contains 15 residues. V lost 1 base to trimming and J lost 5 bases; unmatched junction nucleotides: 4. CDR3 sequence: CASSLVVAGHNEQFF. CDR3 DNA: TGTGCCAGCAGCTTAGTAGTAGCGGGGCACAATGAGCAGTTCTTC. Complete variable domain (other parts from reference TRBV7-9 and TRBJ2-1): DTGVSQNPRHKITKRGQNVTFRCDPISEHNRLYWYRQTLGQGPEFLTYFQNEAQLEKSRLLSDRFSAERPKGSFSTLEIQRTEQGDSAMYLCASSLVVAGHNEQFFGPGTRLTVL.

This clonotype has at least ten counts. With the library built for alpha chains, this beta chain is off target and its frequency is not meaningful. The V call is TRBV6-6, the J call TRBJ2-7; perhaps TRBD1 as D (5 bases). Germline-derived CDR1 and CDR2 are MNHNY and SVGAGI (reference sequence). The ends were cut back, 1 base at V and 3 bases at J, with 16 bases in the middle. The CDR3 covers 16 residues. The CDR3 loop reads CASSYWRTPHLYEQYF. In nucleotides, the CDR3 is TGTGCCAGCAGTTACTGGCGGACACCTCATCTCTACGAGCAGTACTTC.

This clonotype was observed at least ten times. The library was designed around alpha chains, so this beta chain is a stray read whose abundance carries little weight. V and J are TRBV7-9 and TRBJ2-2; D remains unclear. This CDR3 is built from 12 residues. V dropped 2 bases and J dropped 5 bases, with 3 bases sitting between them. The germline CDR1 and CDR2 sequences are SEHNR and FQNEAQ (reference sequence). The CDR3 protein is CASSLRTGELFF. CDR3 DNA sequence: TGTGCCAGCAGCTTACGTACCGGGGAGCTGTTTTTT.

This clonotype is labeled large (0.1 to 1%). The size of this beta chain means little, since it is a stray read in a library made for alpha chains. V and J are TRBV19 and TRBJ1-2, with no clear D. Trimming took 10 bases from V and 3 from J, leaving 12 bases between them. Germline V gene data show CDR1 as LNHDA and CDR2 as SQIVND (reference sequence). CDR3 size: 12 residues. CDR3 loop: CATTGLHYGYTF. In DNA, the CDR3 is TGTGCCACCACTGGGTTACACTATGGCTACACCTTC.

This clonotype was counted ten times or more. Since it is a stray read in a library aimed at alpha chains, this beta chain has a size that is not meaningful. The rearrangement joins TRBV19 to TRBJ1-5, with 7 bases that match TRBD1. This CDR3 contains 15 residues. Germline trimming cut 3 bases from V and 3 bases from J; bases unmatched to any gene: 5. The germline V gene encodes CDR1 LNHDA and CDR2 SQIVND (reference sequence). In DNA, the CDR3 is TGTGCCAGTAGTATCGGACAGGACTACAATCAGCCCCAGCATTTT. Translating it yields CASSIGQDYNQPQHF.

This clonotype was counted many times. Within a library made for alpha chains, this beta chain is off target, and its count is uninformative. The chain couples TRBV7-9 to TRBJ1-2, with 9 positions matching TRBD1. V trimming: 2 bases; J trimming: 3 bases; junction bases outside the gene matches: 7. CDR1 and CDR2 (germline): SEHNR, FQNEAQ (reference sequence). The CDR3 sequence is 16 residues long. The CDR3 is CASSLTRTGAYYGYTF. As DNA, the CDR3 is TGTGCCAGCAGCTTAACGAGGACAGGGGCGTACTATGGCTACACCTTC.